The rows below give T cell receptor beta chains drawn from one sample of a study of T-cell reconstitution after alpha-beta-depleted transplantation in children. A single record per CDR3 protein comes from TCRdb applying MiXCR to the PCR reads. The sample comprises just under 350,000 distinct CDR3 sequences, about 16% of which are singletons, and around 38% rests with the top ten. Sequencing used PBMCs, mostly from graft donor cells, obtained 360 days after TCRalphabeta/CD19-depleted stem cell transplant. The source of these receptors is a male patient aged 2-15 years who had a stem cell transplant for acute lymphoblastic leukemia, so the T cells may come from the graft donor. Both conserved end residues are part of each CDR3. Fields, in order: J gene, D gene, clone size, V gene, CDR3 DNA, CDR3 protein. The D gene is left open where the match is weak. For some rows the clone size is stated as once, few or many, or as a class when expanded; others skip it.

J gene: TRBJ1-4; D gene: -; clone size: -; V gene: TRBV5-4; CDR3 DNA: TGTGCCAGCAGCTTGAGAGGGCTGGGTGAAAAACTGTTTTTT; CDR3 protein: CASSLRGLGEKLFF
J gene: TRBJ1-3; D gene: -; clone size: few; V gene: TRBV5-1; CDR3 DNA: TGCGCCAGCAGCTTGTGGGATCAGGGATCTTCTGGAAACACCATATATTTT; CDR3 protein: CASSLWDQGSSGNTIYF
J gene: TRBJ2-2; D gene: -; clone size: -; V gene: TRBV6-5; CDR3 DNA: TGTGCCAGCAGTTCGGTTGGGACGGACACCGGGGAGCTGTTTTTT; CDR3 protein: CASSSVGTDTGELFF
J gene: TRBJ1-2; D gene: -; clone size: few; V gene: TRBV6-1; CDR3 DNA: TGTGCCAGCAGACGGACGCGCTTTAACTATGGCTACACCTTC; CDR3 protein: CASRRTRFNYGYTF
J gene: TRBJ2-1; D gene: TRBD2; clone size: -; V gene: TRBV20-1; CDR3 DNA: TGCTGCGCTAGAGGGAGGACTAGCGGGAGACCATACAATGAGCAGTTCTTC; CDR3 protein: CCARGRTSGRPYNEQFF
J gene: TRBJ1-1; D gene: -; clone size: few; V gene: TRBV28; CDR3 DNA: TGTGCCAGCAGTTCCGGGACACGAAACATGAACACTGAAGCTTTCTTT; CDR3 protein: CASSSGTRNMNTEAFF
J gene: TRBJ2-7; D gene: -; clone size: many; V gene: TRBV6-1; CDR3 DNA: TGTGCCAGCAGTGTGGGGCCGTTATACGAGCAGTACTTC; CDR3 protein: CASSVGPLYEQYF
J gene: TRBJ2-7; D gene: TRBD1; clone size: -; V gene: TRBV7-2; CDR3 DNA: TGTGCCAGCAGCTTAGTCGGACAGGGACGGCTCTACGAGCAGTACTTC; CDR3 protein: CASSLVGQGRLYEQYF
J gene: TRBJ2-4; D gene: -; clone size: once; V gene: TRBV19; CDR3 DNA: TGTGCCAGTGGGGCGGATATAACCGAAAACATTCAGTACTTC; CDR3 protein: CASGADITENIQYF
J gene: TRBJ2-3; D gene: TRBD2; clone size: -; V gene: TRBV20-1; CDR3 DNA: TGCAGTGCCACCCCGGGGAGCGGGATTAGCACAGATACGCAGTATTTT; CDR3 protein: CSATPGSGISTDTQYF
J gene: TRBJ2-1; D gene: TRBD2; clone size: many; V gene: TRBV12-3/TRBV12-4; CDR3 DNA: TGTGCCAGCAGAAGCGGGAGGGGGGTCGTTAGTGAGCAGTTCTTC; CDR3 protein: CASRSGRGVVSEQFF
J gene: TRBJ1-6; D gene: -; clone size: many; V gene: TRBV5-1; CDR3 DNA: TGCGCCGGCCCTCGGGGTACCAATAATTCACCCCTCCACTTT; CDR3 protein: CAGPRGTNNSPLHF
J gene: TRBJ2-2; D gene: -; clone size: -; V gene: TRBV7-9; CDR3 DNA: TGTGCCAGCAGCGTAAACCCCGGGGAGCTGTTTTTT; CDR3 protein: CASSVNPGELFF
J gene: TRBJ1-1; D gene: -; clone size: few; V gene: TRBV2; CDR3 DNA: TGTGCCAGCAGGATTGAGGGGGGGGGTTGGAACACTGAAGCTTTCTTT; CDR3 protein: CASRIEGGGWNTEAFF
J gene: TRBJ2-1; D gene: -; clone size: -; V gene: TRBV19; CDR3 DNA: TGTGCCAGTACCTCCCCCCCGGGAGAGCAGTTCTTC; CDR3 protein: CASTSPPGEQFF
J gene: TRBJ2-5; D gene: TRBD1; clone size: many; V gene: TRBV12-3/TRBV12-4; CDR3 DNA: TGTGCCAGCAAGGGGGCCAAGGAGACCCAGTACTTC; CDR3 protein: CASKGAKETQYF
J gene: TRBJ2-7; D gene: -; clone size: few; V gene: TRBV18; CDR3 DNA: TGTGCCAGCTCACCACGGACTGGCTACGAGCAGTACTTC; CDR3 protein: CASSPRTGYEQYF
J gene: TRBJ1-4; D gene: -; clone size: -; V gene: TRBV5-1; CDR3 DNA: TGCGCCAGCAGCTTGGCCTTGAAGGAAAATGAAAAACTGTTTTTT; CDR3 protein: CASSLALKENEKLFF
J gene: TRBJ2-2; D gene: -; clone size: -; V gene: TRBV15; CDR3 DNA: TGTGCCACCAGCAGAGATCGGAGGGGGGACACCGGGGAGCTGTTTTTT; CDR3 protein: CATSRDRRGDTGELFF
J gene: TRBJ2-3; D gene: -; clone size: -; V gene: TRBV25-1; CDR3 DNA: TGTGCCAGCAGTGGGGTGGTGGCAGGGACGCAGTATTTT; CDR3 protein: CASSGVVAGTQYF
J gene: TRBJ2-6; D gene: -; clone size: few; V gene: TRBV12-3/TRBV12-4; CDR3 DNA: TGTGCCAGCAGTTTTGACAGGACCTCTGGGGCCAACGTCCTGACTTTC; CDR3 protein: CASSFDRTSGANVLTF
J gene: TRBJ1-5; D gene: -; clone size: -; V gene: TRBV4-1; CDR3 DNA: TGCGCCAGCAGCCAAGGTGTCGGGGGGCAGCTCAATCAGCCCCAGCATTTT; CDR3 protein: CASSQGVGGQLNQPQHF
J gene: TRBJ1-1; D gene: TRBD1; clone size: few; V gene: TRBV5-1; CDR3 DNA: TGCGCCAGCAGCTTGTCTCACAGGGGCTACACTGAAGCTTTCTTT; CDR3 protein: CASSLSHRGYTEAFF
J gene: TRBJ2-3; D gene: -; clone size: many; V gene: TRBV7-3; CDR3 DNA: TGTGCCAGCAGCCGGAGGCCATCCCTCACAGATACGCAGTATTTT; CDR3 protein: CASSRRPSLTDTQYF
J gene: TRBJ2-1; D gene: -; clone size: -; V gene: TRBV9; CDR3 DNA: TGTGCCAGCAGCGTAGTGCCTAGAGGCAATGAGCAGTTCTTC; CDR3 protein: CASSVVPRGNEQFF
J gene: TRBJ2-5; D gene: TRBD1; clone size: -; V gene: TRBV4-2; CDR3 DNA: TGTGCCAGCAGCCGATCCGGGGACAGGGAAGAGACCCAGTACTTC; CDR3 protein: CASSRSGDREETQYF
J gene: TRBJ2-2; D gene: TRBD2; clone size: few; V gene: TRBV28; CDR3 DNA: TGTGCCAGCAGTTTAAACCTCTGGCGGGTAGCGGGTACTACCGGGGAGCTGTTTTTT; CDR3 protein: CASSLNLWRVAGTTGELFF
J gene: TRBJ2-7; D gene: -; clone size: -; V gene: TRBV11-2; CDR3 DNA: TGTGCCAGCAGCTTCTCGTCAGGGTTGTCTTACGAGCAGTACTTC; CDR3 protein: CASSFSSGLSYEQYF
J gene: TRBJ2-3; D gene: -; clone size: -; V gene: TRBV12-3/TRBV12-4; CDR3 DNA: TGTGCCAGCAGTCCCAGACTTAACCCGAGCACAGATACGCAGTATTTT; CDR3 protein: CASSPRLNPSTDTQYF
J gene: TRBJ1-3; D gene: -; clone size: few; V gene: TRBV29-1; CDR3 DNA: TGCAGCCCTACCCAGCCAGACAAGTCTGGAAACACCATATATTTT; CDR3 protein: CSPTQPDKSGNTIYF
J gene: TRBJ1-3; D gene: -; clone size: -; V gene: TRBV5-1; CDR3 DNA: TGCGCCAGCACCCCGGGGGGCTCTGGAAACACCATATATTTT; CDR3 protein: CASTPGGSGNTIYF
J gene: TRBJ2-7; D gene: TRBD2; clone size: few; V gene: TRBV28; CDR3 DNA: TGTGCCAGCAGTTTTACCTGGACTAGCGGGTACGAGCAGTACTTC; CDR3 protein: CASSFTWTSGYEQYF
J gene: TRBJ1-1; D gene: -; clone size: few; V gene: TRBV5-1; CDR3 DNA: TGCGCCAGCAGCTTGGAAGGGCCGAACACTGAAGCTTTCTTT; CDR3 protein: CASSLEGPNTEAFF
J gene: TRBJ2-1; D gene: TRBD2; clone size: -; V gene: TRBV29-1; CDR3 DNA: TGCAGCGGGCGGACTAGCGGGAGGGGGGGTAGGTACAATGAGCAGTTCTTC; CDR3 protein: CSGRTSGRGGRYNEQFF
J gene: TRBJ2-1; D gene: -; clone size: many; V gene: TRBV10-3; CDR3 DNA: TGTGCCACCCGGGCAGGGCGAGGGTACAATGAGCAGTTCTTC; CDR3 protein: CATRAGRGYNEQFF
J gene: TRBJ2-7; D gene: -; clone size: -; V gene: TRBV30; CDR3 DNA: TGTGCCTGGACTTACGGTAACGAGCAGTACTTC; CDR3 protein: CAWTYGNEQYF
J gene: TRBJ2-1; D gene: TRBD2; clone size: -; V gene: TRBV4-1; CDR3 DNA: TGCGCCAGCAGCCCGACTAGCGGGAGGGCCGGAGCCTACAATGAGCAGTTCTTC; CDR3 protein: CASSPTSGRAGAYNEQFF
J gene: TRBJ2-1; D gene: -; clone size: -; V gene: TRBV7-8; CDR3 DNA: TGTGCCAGCAGCTTAGACGAGCTAAAGGAGCAGTTCTTC; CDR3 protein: CASSLDELKEQFF
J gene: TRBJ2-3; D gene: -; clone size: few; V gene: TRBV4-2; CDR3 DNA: TGTGCCAGCAGCCAAGCTACACAGGGATACAGCACAGATACGCAGTATTTT; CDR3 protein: CASSQATQGYSTDTQYF
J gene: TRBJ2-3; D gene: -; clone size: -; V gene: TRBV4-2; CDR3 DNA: TGTGCCAGCAGCCCCTTTCCTAGGGCTAGCACAGATACGCAGTATTTT; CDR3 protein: CASSPFPRASTDTQYF
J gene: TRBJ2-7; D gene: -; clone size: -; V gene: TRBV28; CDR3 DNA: TGTGCCAGCAGTTTATGGACGGTCTACTCCTACGAGCAGTACTTC; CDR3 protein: CASSLWTVYSYEQYF
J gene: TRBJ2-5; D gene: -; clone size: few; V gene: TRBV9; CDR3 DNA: TGTGCCAGCAGCGTAGGAACAGGACAAGAGACCCAGTACTTC; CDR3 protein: CASSVGTGQETQYF
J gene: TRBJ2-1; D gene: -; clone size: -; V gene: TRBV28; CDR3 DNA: TGTGCCAGCAGTTTGGGGGTCGACAGGACCCTCTTC; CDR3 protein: CASSLGVDRTLF
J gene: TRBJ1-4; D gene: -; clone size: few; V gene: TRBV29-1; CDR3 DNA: TGCAGCGTTGGCGACAGTAATGAAAAACTGTTTTTT; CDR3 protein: CSVGDSNEKLFF
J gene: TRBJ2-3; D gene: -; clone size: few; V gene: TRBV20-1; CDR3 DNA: TGCAGTGCTAGAGATTGGAAGTGGGGGAGAGGCACAGATACGCAGTATTTT; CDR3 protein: CSARDWKWGRGTDTQYF